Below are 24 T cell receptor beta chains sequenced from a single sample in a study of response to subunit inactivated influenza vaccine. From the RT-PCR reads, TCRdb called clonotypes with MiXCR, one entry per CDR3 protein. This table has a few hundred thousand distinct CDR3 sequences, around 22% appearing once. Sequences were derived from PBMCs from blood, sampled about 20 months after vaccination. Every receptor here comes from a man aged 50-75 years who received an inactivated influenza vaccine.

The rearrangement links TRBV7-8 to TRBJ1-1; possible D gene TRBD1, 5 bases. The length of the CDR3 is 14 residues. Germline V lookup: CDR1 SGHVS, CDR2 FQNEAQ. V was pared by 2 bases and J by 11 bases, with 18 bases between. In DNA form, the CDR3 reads TGTGCCAGCAGCTTATATGAGAGCGGACACGGGGCTTTCTTT. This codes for CASSLYESGHGAFF.

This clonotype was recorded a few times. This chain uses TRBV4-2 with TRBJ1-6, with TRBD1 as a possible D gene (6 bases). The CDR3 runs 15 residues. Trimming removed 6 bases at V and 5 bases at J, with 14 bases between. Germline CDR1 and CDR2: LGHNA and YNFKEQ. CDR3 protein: CASRRQDLDNSPLHF. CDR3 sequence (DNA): TGTGCCAGCAGGAGACAGGACCTTGATAATTCACCCCTCCACTTT.

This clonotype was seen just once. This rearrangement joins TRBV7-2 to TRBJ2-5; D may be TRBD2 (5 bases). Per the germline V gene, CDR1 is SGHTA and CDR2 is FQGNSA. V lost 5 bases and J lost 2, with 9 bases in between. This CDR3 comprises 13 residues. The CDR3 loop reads CASSRLAQETQYF. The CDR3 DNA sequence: TGTGCCAGCAGCCGGCTAGCTCAAGAGACCCAGTACTTC.

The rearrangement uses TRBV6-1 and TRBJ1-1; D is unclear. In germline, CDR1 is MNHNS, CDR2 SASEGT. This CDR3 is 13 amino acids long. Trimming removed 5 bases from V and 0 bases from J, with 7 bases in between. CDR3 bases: TGTGCCAGCAGTCGTCTTATGAACACTGAAGCTTTCTTT. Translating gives CASSRLMNTEAFF.

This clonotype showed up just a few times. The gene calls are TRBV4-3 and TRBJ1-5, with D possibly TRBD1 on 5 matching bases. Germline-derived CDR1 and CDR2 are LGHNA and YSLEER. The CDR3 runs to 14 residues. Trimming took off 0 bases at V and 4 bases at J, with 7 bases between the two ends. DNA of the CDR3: TGCGCCAGCAGCCAAGAAGGGGTGAATCAGCCCCAGCATTTT. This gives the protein CASSQEGVNQPQHF.

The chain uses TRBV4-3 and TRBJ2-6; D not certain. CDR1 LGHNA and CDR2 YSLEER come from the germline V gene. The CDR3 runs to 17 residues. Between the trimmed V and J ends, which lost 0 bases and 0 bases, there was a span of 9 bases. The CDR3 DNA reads TGCGCCAGCAGCCAAGACAGTACCGCCTCTGGGGCCAACGTCCTGACTTTC. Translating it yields CASSQDSTASGANVLTF.

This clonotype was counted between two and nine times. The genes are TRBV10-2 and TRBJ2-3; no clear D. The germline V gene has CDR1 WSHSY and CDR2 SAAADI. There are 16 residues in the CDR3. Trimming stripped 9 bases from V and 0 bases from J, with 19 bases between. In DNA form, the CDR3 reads TGCGCCAGTACAATGGCCCAGAAACCTAGCACAGATACGCAGTATTTT. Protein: CASTMAQKPSTDTQYF.

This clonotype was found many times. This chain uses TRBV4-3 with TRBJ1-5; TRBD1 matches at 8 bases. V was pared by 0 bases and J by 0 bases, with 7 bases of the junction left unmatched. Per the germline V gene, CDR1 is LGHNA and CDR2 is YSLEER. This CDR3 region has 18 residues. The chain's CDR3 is CASSQDPNRGSSNQPQHF. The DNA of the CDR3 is TGCGCCAGCAGCCAAGATCCCAACAGGGGGAGTAGCAATCAGCCCCAGCATTTT.

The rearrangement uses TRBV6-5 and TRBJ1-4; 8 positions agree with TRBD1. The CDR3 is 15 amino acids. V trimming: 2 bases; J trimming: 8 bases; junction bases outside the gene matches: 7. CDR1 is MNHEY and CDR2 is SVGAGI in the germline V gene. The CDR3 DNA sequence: TGTGCCAGCAGTTACCGGACAGGGTTGGTCGAAAAACTGTTTTTT. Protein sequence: CASSYRTGLVEKLFF.

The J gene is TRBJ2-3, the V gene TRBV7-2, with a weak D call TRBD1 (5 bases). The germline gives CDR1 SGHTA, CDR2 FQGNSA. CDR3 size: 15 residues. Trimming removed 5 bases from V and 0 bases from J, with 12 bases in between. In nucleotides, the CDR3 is TGTGCCAGCAGCCCCAGGGCAGCCAGCACAGATACGCAGTATTTT. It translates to CASSPRAASTDTQYF.

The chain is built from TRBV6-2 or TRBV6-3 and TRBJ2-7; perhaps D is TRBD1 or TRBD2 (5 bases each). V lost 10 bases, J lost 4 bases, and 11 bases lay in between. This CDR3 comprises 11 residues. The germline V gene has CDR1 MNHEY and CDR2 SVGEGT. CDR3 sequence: CATWDAYEQYF. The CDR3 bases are TGTGCCACCTGGGACGCGTACGAGCAGTACTTC.

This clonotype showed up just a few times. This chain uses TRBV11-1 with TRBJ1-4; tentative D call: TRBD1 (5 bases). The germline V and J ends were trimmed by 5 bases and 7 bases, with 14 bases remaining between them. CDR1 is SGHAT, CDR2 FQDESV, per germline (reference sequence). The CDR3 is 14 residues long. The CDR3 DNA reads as TGTGCCAGCAGCCCAGGGACGCGTGGTGAAAAACTGTTTTTT. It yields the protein CASSPGTRGEKLFF.

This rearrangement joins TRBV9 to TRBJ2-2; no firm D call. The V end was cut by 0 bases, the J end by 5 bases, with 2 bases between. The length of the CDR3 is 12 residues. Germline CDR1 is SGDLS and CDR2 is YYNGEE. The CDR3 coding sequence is TGTGCCAGCAGCGTAGCTACCGGGGAGCTGTTTTTT. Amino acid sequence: CASSVATGELFF.

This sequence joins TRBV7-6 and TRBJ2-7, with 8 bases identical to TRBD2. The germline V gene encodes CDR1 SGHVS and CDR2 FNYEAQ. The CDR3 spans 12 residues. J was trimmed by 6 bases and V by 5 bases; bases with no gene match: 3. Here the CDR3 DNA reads TGTGCCAGCAGCCCGAGCGGGAGCGAGCAGTACTTC. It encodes CASSPSGSEQYF.

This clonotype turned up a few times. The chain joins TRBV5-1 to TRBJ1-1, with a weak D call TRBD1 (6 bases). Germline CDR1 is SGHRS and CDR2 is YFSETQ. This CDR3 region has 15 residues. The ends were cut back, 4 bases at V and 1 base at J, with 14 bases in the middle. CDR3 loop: CASSRDNRANTEAFF. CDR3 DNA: TGCGCCAGCAGCCGGGACAATCGAGCGAACACTGAAGCTTTCTTT.

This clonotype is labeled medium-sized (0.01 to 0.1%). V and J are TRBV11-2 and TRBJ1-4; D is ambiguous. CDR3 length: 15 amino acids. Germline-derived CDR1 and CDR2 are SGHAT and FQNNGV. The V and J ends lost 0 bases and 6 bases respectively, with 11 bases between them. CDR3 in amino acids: CASSLDSLTYEKLFF. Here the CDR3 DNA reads TGTGCCAGCAGCTTAGACTCCCTTACCTATGAAAAACTGTTTTTT.

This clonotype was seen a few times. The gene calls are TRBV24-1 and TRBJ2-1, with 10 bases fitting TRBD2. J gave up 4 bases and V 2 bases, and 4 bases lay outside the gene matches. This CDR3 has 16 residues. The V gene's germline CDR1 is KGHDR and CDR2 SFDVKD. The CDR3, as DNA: TGTGCCACCAGTGATTCCGGGACTAGCGATTACAATGAGCAGTTCTTC. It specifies CATSDSGTSDYNEQFF.

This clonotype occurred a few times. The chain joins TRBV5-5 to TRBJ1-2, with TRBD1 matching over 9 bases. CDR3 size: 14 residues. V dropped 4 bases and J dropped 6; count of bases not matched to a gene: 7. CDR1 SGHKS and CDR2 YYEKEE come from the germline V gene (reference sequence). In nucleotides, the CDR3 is TGTGCCAGCAGCAGCGGGACAGGGCCACATGGCTACACCTTC. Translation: CASSSGTGPHGYTF.

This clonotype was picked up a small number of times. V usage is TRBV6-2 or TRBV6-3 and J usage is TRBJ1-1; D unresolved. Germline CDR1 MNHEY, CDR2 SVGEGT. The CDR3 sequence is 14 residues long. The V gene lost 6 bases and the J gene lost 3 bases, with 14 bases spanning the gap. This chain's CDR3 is CASRLTAIDTEAFF. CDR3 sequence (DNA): TGTGCCAGCAGACTCACGGCAATCGACACTGAAGCTTTCTTT.

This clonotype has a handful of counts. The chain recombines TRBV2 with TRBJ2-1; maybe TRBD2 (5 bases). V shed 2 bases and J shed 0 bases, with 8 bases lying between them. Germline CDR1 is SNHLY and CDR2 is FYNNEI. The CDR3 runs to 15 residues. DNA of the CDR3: TGTGCCAGCAGTGAACAGCGGAGCTCCTACAATGAGCAGTTCTTC. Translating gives CASSEQRSSYNEQFF.

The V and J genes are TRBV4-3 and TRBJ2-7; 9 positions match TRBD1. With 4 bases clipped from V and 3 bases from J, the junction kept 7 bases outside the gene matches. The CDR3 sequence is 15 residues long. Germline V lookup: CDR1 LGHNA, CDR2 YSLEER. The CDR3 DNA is TGCGCCAGCAGCCTCCTACCGGGACAGGGCTACGAGCAGTACTTC. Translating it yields CASSLLPGQGYEQYF.

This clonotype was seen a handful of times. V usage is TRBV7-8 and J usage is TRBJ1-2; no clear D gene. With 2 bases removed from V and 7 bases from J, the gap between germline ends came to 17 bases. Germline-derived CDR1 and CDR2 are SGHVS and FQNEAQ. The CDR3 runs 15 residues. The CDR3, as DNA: TGTGCCAGCAGCTTAATTGAAGTTCCGGGTTTTGGCTACACCTTC. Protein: CASSLIEVPGFGYTF.

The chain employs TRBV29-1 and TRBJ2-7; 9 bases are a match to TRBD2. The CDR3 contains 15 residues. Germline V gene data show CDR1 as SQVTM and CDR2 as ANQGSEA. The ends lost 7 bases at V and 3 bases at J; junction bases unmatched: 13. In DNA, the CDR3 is TGCAGCGCCACAGGCCGCGGGGGGGCCTACTACGAGCAGTACTTC. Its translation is CSATGRGGAYYEQYF.

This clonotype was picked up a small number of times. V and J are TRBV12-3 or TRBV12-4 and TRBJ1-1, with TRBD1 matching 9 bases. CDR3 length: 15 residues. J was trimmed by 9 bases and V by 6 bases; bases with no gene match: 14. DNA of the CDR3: TGTGCCAGCAGCTATATACCGGGACAGGGTATTCAAGCTTTCTTT. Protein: CASSYIPGQGIQAFF.